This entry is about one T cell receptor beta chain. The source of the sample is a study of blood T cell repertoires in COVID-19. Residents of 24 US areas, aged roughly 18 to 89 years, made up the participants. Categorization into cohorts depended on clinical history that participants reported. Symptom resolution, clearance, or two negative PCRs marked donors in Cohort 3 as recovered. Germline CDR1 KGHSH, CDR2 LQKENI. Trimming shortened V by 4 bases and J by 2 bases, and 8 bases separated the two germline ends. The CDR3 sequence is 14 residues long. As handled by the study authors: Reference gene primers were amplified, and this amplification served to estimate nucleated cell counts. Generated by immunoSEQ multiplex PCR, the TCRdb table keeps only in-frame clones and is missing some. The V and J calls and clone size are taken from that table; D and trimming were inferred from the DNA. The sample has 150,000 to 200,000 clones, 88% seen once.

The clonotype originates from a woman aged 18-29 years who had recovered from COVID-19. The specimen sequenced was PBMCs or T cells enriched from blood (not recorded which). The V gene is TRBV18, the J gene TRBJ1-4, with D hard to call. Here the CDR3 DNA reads TGTGCCAGCTCACGAGGAGGCACTAATGAAAAACTGTTTTTT. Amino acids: CASSRGGTNEKLFF.